These 21 T cell receptor beta chains were sequenced from one sample in a study of PD-1 blockade in classical Hodgkin lymphoma. All patients relapsed after autologous stem cell transplantation, and brentuximab vedotin exposure varied. Using immunoSEQ multiplex PCR, the repertoire was profiled, and TCRdb retains in-frame clones only, with some absent. The sample has 30,000 to 50,000 clones, roughly four fifths seen once. Here the sequenced sample was peripheral blood mononuclear cells (PBMCs), taken at baseline. The receptors shown here come from a human donor with classical Hodgkin lymphoma.

This clone was counted a single time. The chain carries TRBV29-1 and TRBJ1-2; a weak D match, TRBD1 (5 bases). Per the germline V gene, CDR1 is SQVTM and CDR2 is ANQGSEA. The V gene lost 6 bases and the J gene lost 8 bases, with 25 bases spanning the gap. CDR3 size: 15 residues. The CDR3 spells CSVVPLGQSTGGYTF. In DNA, the CDR3 is TGCAGCGTAGTTCCTTTAGGACAATCAACGGGGGGCTACACCTTC.

The J gene is TRBJ2-7, the V gene TRBV19; 9 bases agree with TRBD1. The junction had 5 bases not matched to a gene; V was cut back by 5 bases and J by 3 bases. Germline V gene data show CDR1 as LNHDA and CDR2 as SQIVND (reference sequence). The CDR3 sequence is 14 residues long. In nucleotides, the CDR3 is TGTGCCAGTAGTCCGGGACAGGGCTACTACGAGCAGTACTTC. Protein product: CASSPGQGYYEQYF.

As DNA, the CDR3 is TGTGCCAGCAGTTCCCCCTCAGGCCGCTATGGCTACACCTTC. This translates into CASSSPSGRYGYTF. This chain uses TRBV6-6 with TRBJ1-2, with D hard to call. CDR1 is MNHNY, CDR2 SVGAGI, per germline (reference sequence). This CDR3 contains 14 residues. V was shortened by 4 bases and J by 4 bases, with 13 bases between the two germline ends.

This sequence joins TRBV4-2 and TRBJ1-5; 10 bases match TRBD1. This CDR3 has 18 amino acids. From germline, CDR1 is LGHNA and CDR2 YNFKEQ. V gave up 1 base and J gave up 6 bases; unmatched junction bases: 12. CDR3 sequence: CASSQAPGTGEWGQPQHF. The CDR3 DNA reads TGTGCCAGCAGCCAAGCACCCGGGACAGGGGAATGGGGTCAGCCCCAGCATTTT.

The chain couples TRBV6-6 to TRBJ1-3, with D unclear. Germline V gene lookup returns CDR1 MNHNY and CDR2 SVGAGI (reference sequence). The V end lost 0 bases, the J end lost 0 bases, and 6 bases lay between the germline ends. The CDR3 runs to 15 residues. The CDR3 nucleotides read TGTGCCAGCAGTTACTCAGAGGGCTCTGGAAACACCATATATTTT. Protein: CASSYSEGSGNTIYF.

V is TRBV6-5 and J is TRBJ2-7; D gene ambiguous. The CDR3 covers 15 residues. CDR1 and CDR2 (germline): MNHEY, SVGAGI. Trimming removed 2 bases at V and 0 bases at J, with 11 bases between. CDR3 loop: CASSYLGHSSYEQYF. As DNA, the CDR3 is TGTGCCAGCAGTTACCTAGGCCACAGCTCCTACGAGCAGTACTTC.

In this sample, this clone turned up many times. The genes are TRBV7-9 and TRBJ2-1; no clear D. The CDR3 sequence is 10 residues long. Germline CDR1 and CDR2: SEHNR and FQNEAQ (reference sequence). V was shortened by 2 bases and J by 10 bases, with 3 bases between the two germline ends. CDR3 nucleotide sequence: TGTGCCAGCAGCTTATTGGAGCAGTTCTTC. Translating it yields CASSLLEQFF.

The chain is built from TRBV9 and TRBJ2-3; D is uncertain. V lost 2 bases, J lost 4 bases, and 17 bases lay in between. The germline gives CDR1 SGDLS, CDR2 YYNGEE. The CDR3 spans 16 residues. The CDR3, as DNA: TGTGCCAGCAGCGTGGGCCCTCAGGAGTACTCAGATACGCAGTATTTT. This encodes CASSVGPQEYSDTQYF.

CDR3: CASSPISGTGFSYNEQFF. Here the CDR3 DNA reads TGTGCCAGCAGCCCCATATCCGGGACAGGGTTTTCCTACAATGAGCAGTTCTTC. The chain couples TRBV11-2 to TRBJ2-1; the match to TRBD1 covers 9 bases. CDR1 SGHAT and CDR2 FQNNGV come from the germline V gene. The CDR3 contains 18 residues. The junction had 12 bases not matched to a gene; V was cut back by 5 bases and J by 1 base.

V is TRBV2 and J is TRBJ2-2; TRBD2 matches 7 bases. CDR3 size: 14 residues. The V and J ends lost 7 bases and 6 bases, in that order; junction bases with no gene match: 8. Germline V CDR1 and CDR2: SNHLY, FYNNEI. The CDR3 coding sequence is TGTGCCAGCATCGCCCGAGCGGGGTCCGGGGAGCTGTTTTTT. As protein: CASIARAGSGELFF. The entire variable domain, with the rest obtained from reference TRBV2 and TRBJ2-2, is as follows: EPEVTQTPSHQVTQMGQEVILRCVPISNHLYFYWYRQILGQKVEFLVSFYNNEISEKSEIFDDQFSVERPDGSNFTLKIRSTKLEDSAMYFCASIARAGSGELFFGEGSRLTVL.

The chain links TRBV7-3 to TRBJ2-7, with D unclear. CDR1 is SGHTA and CDR2 is FQGTGA in the germline V gene. Trimming left V 5 bases short and J 6 bases short, with 11 bases between. This CDR3 has 12 residues. In nucleotides, the CDR3 is TGTGCCAGCAGCCCAGCCTTTATCGAGCAGTACTTC. Translating it yields CASSPAFIEQYF.

This chain uses TRBV18 with TRBJ2-2; maybe TRBD1 (5 bases). V lost 2 bases to trimming and J lost 3 bases, with 19 bases between them. The CDR3 consists of 18 residues. CDR1 is KGHSH, CDR2 LQKENI, per germline. CDR3 DNA sequence: TGTGCCAGCTCACCAAGAGGTTCAGGGTTCGAAGACACCGGGGAGCTGTTTTTT. Encoded protein: CASSPRGSGFEDTGELFF.

There are a few counts of this clone. This sequence joins TRBV6-1 and TRBJ2-7, with D perhaps matching TRBD1 or TRBD2 (6 bases each). Germline loops: CDR1 MNHNS, CDR2 SASEGT. The CDR3 runs 15 residues. V dropped 3 bases and J dropped 4 bases, with 16 bases sitting between them. In nucleotides, the CDR3 is TGTGCCAGCAGTGAGTCGGGGGCGCTTCTTTACGAGCAGTACTTC. Translation: CASSESGALLYEQYF.

The count of this clone is one. The chain links TRBV18 to TRBJ2-2; tentatively, D is TRBD2 (6 bases). CDR3 length: 16 residues. V gave up 3 bases and J gave up 0 bases, with 11 bases separating them. CDR1 is KGHSH, CDR2 LQKENI, per germline. The CDR3 nucleotides are TGTGCCAGCTCACCGCTCCCGGGGGCGAACACCGGGGAGCTGTTTTTT. Translated: CASSPLPGANTGELFF.

In this sample, this clone turned up a few times. V gene TRBV5-6 combines with J gene TRBJ2-5, with D possibly being TRBD1 (5 bases). V lost 1 base to trimming and J lost 3 bases, with 10 bases between them. The length of the CDR3 is 14 residues. Germline assignment: CDR1 SGHDT and CDR2 YYEEEE. CDR3 in amino acids: CASSLLTDEETQYF. The CDR3 DNA follows: TGTGCCAGCAGCTTGTTGACAGACGAAGAGACCCAGTACTTC. Full variable domain (rest looked up from reference TRBV5-6 and TRBJ2-5): DAGVTQSPTHLIKTRGQQVTLRCSPKSGHDTVSWYQQALGQGPQFIFQYYEEEERQRGNFPDRFSGHQFPNYSSELNVNALLLGDSALYLCASSLLTDEETQYFGPGTRLLVL.

The rearrangement uses TRBV11-2 and TRBJ2-2; 7 bases align to TRBD2. Germline lookup yields CDR1 SGHAT and CDR2 FQNNGV. The CDR3 contains 14 residues. The ends lost 6 bases at V and 4 bases at J; junction bases unmatched: 5. The CDR3 DNA sequence: TGTGCCAGCAGGCGGGAGAGTCGCACCGGGGAGCTGTTTTTT. Protein sequence: CASRRESRTGELFF.

This clone was found once. The chain links TRBV7-3 to TRBJ2-1; 9 bases fit TRBD1. This CDR3 has 16 residues. V gave up 1 base and J gave up 7 bases; unmatched junction bases: 8. Germline V gene lookup returns CDR1 SGHTA and CDR2 FQGTGA. CDR3 region: CASSLRGTGIWNEQFF. The CDR3 DNA sequence: TGTGCCAGCAGCTTAAGGGGGACAGGGATATGGAATGAGCAGTTCTTC.

The CDR3 sequence: CASSGLAGRKQYF. The CDR3 DNA sequence: TGTGCCAGTAGTGGACTAGCGGGAAGGAAGCAGTACTTC. The V gene is TRBV19, the J gene TRBJ2-7, with TRBD2 matching 12 bases. V lost 5 bases to trimming and J lost 8 bases; unmatched junction nucleotides: 4. This CDR3 is 13 amino acids long. Germline CDR1 LNHDA, CDR2 SQIVND (reference sequence). Full variable domain (rest looked up from reference TRBV19 and TRBJ2-7): DGGITQSPKYLFRKEGQNVTLSCEQNLNHDAMYWYRQDPGQGLRLIYYSQIVNDFQKGDIAEGYSVSREKKESFPLTVTSAQKNPTAFYLCASSGLAGRKQYFGPGTRLTVT.

The chain has TRBV5-1 and TRBJ1-2; 8 nucleotides agree with TRBD1. The germline V gene has CDR1 SGHRS and CDR2 YFSETQ. With V trimmed by 3 bases and J by 7 bases, 8 bases remained unmatched. The CDR3 contains 14 residues. The CDR3 is CASSSDRVFGGYTF. The CDR3 DNA follows: TGCGCCAGCAGCTCGGACAGGGTGTTCGGTGGCTACACCTTC.

V gene TRBV28 combines with J gene TRBJ1-5; no definite D call. Per the germline V gene, CDR1 is MDHEN and CDR2 is SYDVKM. The germline V and J ends were trimmed by 5 bases and 6 bases, with 2 bases remaining between them. The CDR3 loop spans 10 amino acids. The CDR3: CASSSQPQHF. CDR3 in DNA: TGTGCCAGCAGTAGTCAGCCCCAGCATTTT.

V gene TRBV5-5 combines with J gene TRBJ2-1; D is undetermined. Trimming left V 3 bases short and J 4 bases short, with 14 bases between. The CDR3 covers 15 residues. Germline CDR1 is SGHKS and CDR2 is YYEKEE (reference sequence). The CDR3 sequence is CASSSQRRNYNEQFF. CDR3 sequence (DNA): TGTGCCAGCAGCTCACAACGGCGGAATTACAATGAGCAGTTCTTC. Drawing the rest from reference TRBV5-5 and TRBJ2-1, the complete variable domain is DAGVTQSPTHLIKTRGQQVTLRCSPISGHKSVSWYQQVLGQGPQFIFQYYEKEERGRGNFPDRFSARQFPNYSSELNVNALLLGDSALYLCASSSQRRNYNEQFFGPGTRLTVL.